This record looks at one T cell receptor (beta chain) sequence and its context. The data were taken from a study of T cell responses to AZD1222 COVID-19 vaccine. Profiled with immunoSEQ multiplex PCR; TCRdb holds only in-frame clones, not every one. Here the sample spans 120,000 to 150,000 clones, roughly nine tenths being singletons. Germline V gene sequence: CDR1 SGHDT, CDR2 YYEEEE. Trimming took off 2 bases at V and 5 bases at J, with 8 bases between the two ends. The CDR3 extends over 13 amino acids. The sequence was obtained from an adult in good health. The chain has TRBV5-6 and TRBJ1-5; TRBD1 might be the D (5 bases). The sequencing here drew on peripheral blood, taken on day 0 of AZD1222 vaccination. The CDR3 protein is CASSFGGYQPQHF. CDR3 in DNA: TGTGCCAGCAGCTTCGGGGGATATCAGCCCCAGCATTTT.